This TCR beta chain was sequenced in a study of cytomegalovirus exposure and HLA in healthy donors. About the research overall: Roughly 80 million unique TCRs from HLA-typed donors made up an early data release.

Amplification used 60 Vbeta primers and 13 Jbeta primers. The data were produced by immunoSEQ multiplex PCR, yet TCRdb's version contains in-frame clones alone and is incomplete. Here the sample spans about 140,000 clones, around 84% being singletons. Study conclusions and caveats: Sequences of the TCR beta chain were said to predict the HLA-A and HLA-B alleles of most subjects accurately. According to an earlier analysis, most TCR beta V segments yielded productive rearrangements about 87% or about 30% of the time.

The CDR3 contains 12 residues. Germline CDR1 SQVTM, CDR2 ANQGSEA. V lost 4 bases and J 2 bases, leaving 9 bases between the germline ends. Turning to this clone: Its antigen is still unknown.

This receptor was obtained from a man aged 45-65 years in good health and CMV-seronegative. Sample: PBMCs. This chain connects TRBV29-1 to TRBJ2-7; no clear D gene. CDR3: CSVGPDTYEQYF. The CDR3, as DNA: TGCAGCGTTGGGCCAGATACCTACGAGCAGTACTTC.